The subject of this entry is one T cell receptor beta chain. The data originate from a study of monozygotic twins with inflammatory bowel disease. Without any T cell sorting, total RNA was isolated from whole blood. TCRdb re-called the 5' RACE reads and catalogs CDR3 proteins one per entry, DNA excluded. The sample includes around 380,000 distinct CDR3 sequences. Germline V gene sequence: CDR1 MDHEN, CDR2 SYDVKM. The CDR3 contains 12 residues. The sample was blood. The V and J genes are TRBV28 and TRBJ2-3. The source is a human donor with ulcerative colitis or Crohn's disease, or a healthy co-twin of an affected twin (not recorded which). The CDR3 loop reads CASRSTTDTQYF. Full variable domain (missing parts from reference TRBV28 and TRBJ2-3): DVKVTQSSRYLVKRTGEKVFLECVQDMDHENMFWYRQDPGLGLRLIYFSYDVKMKEKGDIPEGYSVSREKKERFSLILESASTNQTSMYLCASRSTTDTQYFGPGTRLTVL.